This T cell receptor beta chain came from a study of T-cell reconstitution after alpha-beta-depleted transplantation in children. A TCRbeta library incorporating unique molecular identifiers was prepared. TCRdb itself ran the PCR reads through MiXCR, one entry per CDR3 protein. The top ten hold more than 5.5% of the sample, which has some 530,000 distinct CDR3 sequences, under 15% seen once. Germline CDR1 and CDR2: SGHTA and FQGNSA. V was trimmed by 5 bases and J by 1 base, leaving 8 bases between them. The length of the CDR3 is 13 residues. In its sample, this clonotype was seen a few times. The input for sequencing was PBMCs from the stem cell graft donor, taken from the stem cell graft. This sequence was found in a human donor who donated a stem cell graft to a child with combined immunodeficiency. The V and J genes are TRBV7-2 and TRBJ1-1; D is undetermined. This CDR3 reads CASSPWGNTEAFF. CDR3 in DNA: TGTGCCAGCAGCCCGTGGGGGAACACTGAAGCTTTCTTT.